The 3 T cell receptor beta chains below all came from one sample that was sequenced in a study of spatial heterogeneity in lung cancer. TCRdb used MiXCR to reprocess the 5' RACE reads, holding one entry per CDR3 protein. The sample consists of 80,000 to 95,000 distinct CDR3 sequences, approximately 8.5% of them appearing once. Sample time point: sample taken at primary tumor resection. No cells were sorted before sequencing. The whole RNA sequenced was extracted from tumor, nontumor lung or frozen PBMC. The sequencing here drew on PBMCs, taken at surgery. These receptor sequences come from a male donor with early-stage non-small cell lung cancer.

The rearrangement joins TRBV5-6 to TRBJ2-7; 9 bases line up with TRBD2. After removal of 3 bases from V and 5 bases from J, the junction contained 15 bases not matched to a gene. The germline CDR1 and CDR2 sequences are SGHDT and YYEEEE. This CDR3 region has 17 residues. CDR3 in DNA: TGTGCCAGCAGCTCGATAGCGGGAGAGGTTGCCGAGAACGAGCAGTACTTC. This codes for CASSSIAGEVAENEQYF.

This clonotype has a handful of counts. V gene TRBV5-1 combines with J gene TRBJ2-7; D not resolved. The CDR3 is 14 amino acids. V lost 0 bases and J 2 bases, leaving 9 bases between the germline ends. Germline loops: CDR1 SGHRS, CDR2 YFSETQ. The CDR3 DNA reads TGCGCCAGCAGCTTGGCCCCAGGAACCTACGAGCAGTACTTC. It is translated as CASSLAPGTYEQYF.

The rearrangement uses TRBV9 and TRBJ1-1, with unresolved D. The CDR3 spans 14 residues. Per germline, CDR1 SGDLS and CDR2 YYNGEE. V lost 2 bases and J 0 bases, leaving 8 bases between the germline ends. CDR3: CASSVRGMNTEAFF. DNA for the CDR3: TGTGCCAGCAGCGTTCGAGGGATGAACACTGAAGCTTTCTTT.